This is a list of T cell receptor beta chains from one sample in a study of blood T cell repertoires in COVID-19. Sequenced by immunoSEQ multiplex PCR; TCRdb stores in-frame clones only, minus some. In the table there are 100,000 to 150,000 clones, around 81% of which are singletons. The source material was peripheral blood. These receptors came from a man aged 25-45 years with COVID-19, enrolled during active disease. Both conserved end residues are part of each CDR3. The D gene is left open where the match is weak. Rows give clone size only sometimes, using once, few, many, or a class for an expanded clone.

D	size	V	J	CDR3	DNA
TRBD2	.	TRBV7-9	TRBJ2-1	CASSLVGLAGTSSYNEQFF	TGTGCCAGCAGCTTAGTGGGACTAGCGGGGACTAGCTCCTACAATGAGCAGTTCTTC
.	.	TRBV28	TRBJ1-1	CASSSPGHLNTEAFF	TGTGCCAGCAGTTCACCGGGACACTTGAACACTGAAGCTTTCTTT
TRBD2	.	TRBV30	TRBJ2-7	CAWSVRRGLASYEQYF	TGTGCCTGGAGTGTAAGGCGGGGACTAGCTTCCTACGAGCAGTACTTC
TRBD1	.	TRBV5-4	TRBJ1-1	CASSMGQENTEAFF	TGTGCCAGCAGCATGGGACAGGAGAACACTGAAGCTTTCTTT
TRBD2	few	TRBV5-6	TRBJ2-3	CASSRLAGTVADTQYF	TGTGCCAGCAGCCGTCTAGCGGGAACGGTTGCAGATACGCAGTATTTT
.	.	TRBV30	TRBJ2-1	CAWGPTYNEQFF	TGTGCCTGGGGCCCCACCTACAATGAGCAGTTCTTC
TRBD2	.	TRBV9	TRBJ2-2	CASSVGTSSSNTGELFF	TGTGCCAGCAGCGTAGGGACTAGCAGTTCGAACACCGGGGAGCTGTTTTTT
.	.	TRBV11-3	TRBJ1-2	CASSLDINGNYGYTF	TGTGCCAGCAGCTTAGATATCAACGGTAACTATGGCTACACCTTC
TRBD1	.	TRBV28	TRBJ2-7	CASSLGGLGRTGKVEQYF	TGTGCCAGCAGTTTAGGGGGGTTGGGCAGGACAGGGAAGGTCGAGCAGTACTTC
.	.	TRBV27	TRBJ2-5	CASCPWGQKGWTQYF	TGTGCCAGCTGTCCATGGGGGCAGAAAGGGTGGACCCAGTACTTC
.	.	TRBV5-1	TRBJ2-1	CASSSSLHEQFF	TGCGCCAGCAGCTCCTCCCTTCATGAGCAGTTCTTC
.	.	TRBV27	TRBJ1-2	CATKDRNYGYTF	TGTGCCACTAAAGACAGGAACTATGGCTACACCTTC
.	.	TRBV14	TRBJ1-1	CASTRGVTTEAFF	TGTGCCAGCACCCGGGGTGTCACGACTGAAGCTTTCTTT
.	once	TRBV19	TRBJ2-1	CASSEEQGGNEQFF	TGTGCCAGTAGCGAGGAACAGGGGGGGAATGAGCAGTTCTTC
.	.	TRBV7-8	TRBJ1-5	CASSLGRQNNQPQHF	TGTGCCAGCAGCTTAGGTCGACAAAACAATCAGCCCCAGCATTTT
TRBD1	.	TRBV6-5	TRBJ2-7	CASRRTGSYEQYF	TGTGCCAGCAGACGGACAGGATCCTACGAGCAGTACTTC
TRBD1	.	TRBV6-5	TRBJ2-5	CASRRGTVQETQYF	TGTGCCAGCAGACGAGGGACAGTTCAAGAGACCCAGTACTTC
.	.	TRBV28	TRBJ1-1	CASSLQRAGNTEAFF	TGTGCCAGCAGTTTGCAGCGTGCGGGGAACACTGAAGCTTTCTTT
TRBD1	.	TRBV5-1	TRBJ2-1	CASSSGQGVHEQFF	TGCGCCAGCAGCTCGGGACAGGGAGTCCATGAGCAGTTCTTC
TRBD1	.	TRBV5-1	TRBJ1-3	CASSSHRGQSSGNTIYF	TGCGCCAGCAGCAGCCACAGGGGCCAGAGCTCTGGAAACACCATATATTTT
.	.	TRBV28	TRBJ2-1	CASSPPITPYNEQFF	TGTGCCAGCAGTCCCCCCATCACACCCTACAATGAGCAGTTCTTC
TRBD2	.	TRBV18	TRBJ2-3	CASSQLLAGASTDTQYF	TGTGCCAGCTCACAACTACTAGCGGGGGCTAGCACAGATACGCAGTATTTT
TRBD1	few	TRBV4-1	TRBJ1-2	CASSQGPGTGFTYYGYTF	TGCGCCAGCAGCCAAGGCCCCGGGACAGGGTTTACGTATTATGGCTACACCTTC
.	.	TRBV6-1	TRBJ1-1	CASSESPAYTEAFF	TGTGCCAGCAGTGAATCCCCAGCGTACACTGAAGCTTTCTTT
.	.	TRBV5-1	TRBJ2-3	CASAPRGGITTDTQYF	TGCGCCAGCGCCCCCCGAGGGGGAATCACCACAGATACGCAGTATTTT
TRBD2	few	TRBV5-1	TRBJ2-1	CASSLFRKGLAAYNEQFF	TGCGCCAGCAGCTTGTTCCGCAAGGGGCTAGCGGCCTACAATGAGCAGTTCTTC
TRBD1	.	TRBV11-2	TRBJ2-1	CASSLAGGGKEQFF	TGTGCCAGCAGCTTAGCAGGGGGCGGGAAAGAGCAGTTCTTC
.	.	TRBV24-1	TRBJ2-1	CATSESRGALYYNEQFF	TGTGCCACCAGTGAGTCGCGGGGAGCCCTTTATTACAATGAGCAGTTCTTC
TRBD1	once	TRBV10-1	TRBJ2-7	CATRDRVFSYEQYF	TGCGCCACCCGGGACAGGGTCTTCTCCTACGAGCAGTACTTC
TRBD1	.	TRBV6-5	TRBJ2-5	CASSYLGTGRPETQYF	TGTGCCAGCAGTTACCTTGGGACAGGGAGGCCAGAGACCCAGTACTTC
TRBD1	.	TRBV9	TRBJ1-3	CASSVDSRQGTGNTIYF	TGTGCCAGCAGCGTAGACTCAAGACAGGGCACAGGAAACACCATATATTTT
TRBD2	.	TRBV10-3	TRBJ2-3	CAISTGTSITDTQYF	TGTGCCATCAGTACCGGGACTAGCATCACAGATACGCAGTATTTT
TRBD1	.	TRBV30	TRBJ1-6	CAWSTTRTGDYNSPLHF	TGTGCCTGGAGTACGACCCGGACAGGGGATTATAATTCACCCCTCCACTTT
.	.	TRBV5-1	TRBJ1-4	CASSFQGTDEKLFF	TGCGCCAGCAGCTTCCAGGGAACGGATGAAAAACTGTTTTTT
TRBD2	.	TRBV7-8	TRBJ2-7	CASSLSSGSAGYEQYF	TGTGCCAGCAGCTTGTCCAGCGGGAGTGCTGGGTACGAGCAGTACTTC
TRBD1	few	TRBV7-9	TRBJ2-2	CASSRTGASTGELFF	TGTGCCAGCAGCCGGACAGGGGCGAGCACCGGGGAGCTGTTTTTT
.	.	TRBV3-1/TRBV3-2	TRBJ1-2	CASSQDSRTVAGYTF	TGTGCCAGCAGCCAAGATTCAAGGACAGTAGCTGGCTACACCTTC
.	.	TRBV5-4	TRBJ1-2	CASSLEQVYGYTF	TGTGCCAGCAGCTTGGAACAGGTCTATGGCTACACCTTC
.	.	TRBV28	TRBJ2-7	CASREPRGSSEQYF	TGTGCCAGCCGTGAGCCCCGGGGTTCTTCCGAGCAGTACTTC
.	.	TRBV27	TRBJ1-5	CASSLKGGNNSNQPQHF	TGTGCCAGCAGTTTAAAAGGCGGGAACAATAGCAATCAGCCCCAGCATTTT
TRBD1	medium-sized	TRBV4-3	TRBJ1-2	CASSRASGTGGAGYGYTF	TGCGCCAGCTCCCGGGCCTCCGGGACAGGGGGCGCGGGCTATGGCTACACCTTC
.	.	TRBV19	TRBJ1-2	CASSLTGTWGYTF	TGTGCCAGTAGTCTAACCGGGACATGGGGCTACACCTTC